Listed here is a single TCR beta chain. As yet, its antigen is unknown. The sample belongs to a study of CD8 T cells in Susac syndrome. Overall study context: When their blood was taken, the Susac syndrome patients had either not yet had any therapy, were taking corticosteroids, or were taking intravenous immunoglobulin alone.

Whole-study findings and limits: Where Susac syndrome CD4+ T cell repertoires were concerned, no clonal expansion was evident.

Reverse transcription used roughly 0.45 to 1 ug RNA and random hexamers. An immunoSEQ multiplex PCR generated amplified TCR beta CDR3 products spanning 54 Vbeta and 13 Jbeta. Via MiXCR, TCRdb re-called the immunoSEQ multiplex PCR reads, giving one row per CDR3 protein. Of about 190,000 distinct CDR3 sequences detected, about 94% appear once; the ten largest clones hold 0.075% to 0.1%. V gave up 6 bases and J gave up 5 bases; unmatched junction bases: 11. This CDR3 comprises 16 residues. Under recently defined diagnostic criteria, the patients with Susac syndrome qualified as having definite or probable disease.

The sequenced sample consisted of CD4+ T cells from PBMCs. The TCR originated in a human donor with Susac syndrome. The chain recombines TRBV12-3 or TRBV12-4 with TRBJ2-2, with 8 bases lining up with TRBD1. CDR3 amino acids: CASSTLGQGRTGELFF. In DNA, the CDR3 is TGTGCCAGCAGCACCCTTGGACAGGGTAGGACCGGGGAGCTGTTTTTT.